This T cell receptor beta chain originates from a study of CD8+ T cells in alopecia areata. Study-level information: A regimen of oral tofacitinib, 5 to 10 mg twice daily, was given to treated patients.

Extraction of RNA preceded its reverse transcription into cDNA, which served as the sequencing template. Here immunoSEQ multiplex PCR was the method, and the copy in TCRdb shows in-frame clones only, minus some. This repertoire shows under 95,000 clones, 70% to 85% found once; its top ten account for around 15%. Overall study results and limits: Patients displayed less clarity in TCR sharing than mice, a finding possibly related to HLA.

As to this clone: The antigen remains undetermined.

After removal of 0 bases from V and 6 bases from J, the junction contained 8 bases not matched to a gene. The CDR3 contains 17 residues. CDR1 is LGHNA, CDR2 YSLEER, per germline. Treatment described: oral pan-JAK inhibitor, 5-10 mg twice daily. Obtained from alopecia areata patients were lesional scalp punch biopsies along with peripheral blood. The rearrangement links TRBV4-3 to TRBJ1-2, with TRBD1 matching 12 bases. The clonotype originates from a human donor with alopecia areata. Sequencing used CD8+ T cells sorted from blood, obtained at week 44, from a patient treated with tofacitinib. CDR3: CASSQDIGTGGANGYTF. The CDR3 nucleotides read TGCGCCAGCAGCCAAGATATTGGGACAGGGGGCGCAAATGGCTACACCTTC.